This note documents a single TCR beta chain sequence. In the authors' methods: The authors estimated nucleated cell counts from reference gene primer amplification. Generated by immunoSEQ multiplex PCR, the TCRdb table keeps only in-frame clones and is missing some. From that table come the V and J calls and clone size; the DNA was used to work out D and trimming. The sample has approximately 530,000 clones, about 88% seen once. The germline V gene has CDR1 LGHNT and CDR2 FRNRAP. The CDR3 has 13 residues. This entry is derived from a study of blood T cell repertoires in COVID-19. Study background: Samples taken during acute and convalescent COVID-19 were collected in the United States, Italy and Spain.

The chain uses TRBV12-5 and TRBJ2-6, with D uncertain. Sequencing was done on a sample of peripheral blood. The receptor comes from a woman aged 45-65 years with COVID-19, enrolled during active disease. CDR3 sequence (DNA): TGTGCAATCAGGTCACCTGGGGCCAACGTCCTGACTTTC. As protein: CAIRSPGANVLTF.